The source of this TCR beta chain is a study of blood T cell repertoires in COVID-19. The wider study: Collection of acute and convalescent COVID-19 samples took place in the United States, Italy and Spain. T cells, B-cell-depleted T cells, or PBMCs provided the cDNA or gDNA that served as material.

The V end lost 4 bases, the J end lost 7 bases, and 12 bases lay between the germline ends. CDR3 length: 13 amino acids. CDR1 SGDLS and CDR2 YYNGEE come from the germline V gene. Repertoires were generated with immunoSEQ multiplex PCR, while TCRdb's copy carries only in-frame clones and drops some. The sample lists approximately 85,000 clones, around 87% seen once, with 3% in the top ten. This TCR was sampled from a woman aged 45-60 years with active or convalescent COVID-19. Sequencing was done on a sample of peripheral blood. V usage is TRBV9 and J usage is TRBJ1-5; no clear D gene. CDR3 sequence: CASSFEAGQPQHF. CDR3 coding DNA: TGTGCCAGCAGCTTCGAGGCGGGACAGCCCCAGCATTTT. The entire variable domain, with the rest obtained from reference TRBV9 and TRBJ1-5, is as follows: DSGVTQTPKHLITATGQRVTLRCSPRSGDLSVYWYQQSLDQGLQFLIQYYNGEERAKGNILERFSAQQFPDLHSELNLSSLELGDSALYFCASSFEAGQPQHFGDGTRLSIL.